This section outlines one T cell receptor beta chain sequence together with its context. This CDR3 is 14 amino acids long. Looked up from germline, CDR1 is SEHNR and CDR2 is FQNEAQ (reference sequence). V gave up 5 bases and J gave up 1 base, with 11 bases separating them. This entry comes from a study of cytomegalovirus exposure and HLA in healthy donors. Both 60 Vbeta primers and 13 Jbeta primers went into the PCR. Clones were sequenced by immunoSEQ multiplex PCR, and TCRdb holds only the in-frame ones, with some missing. Altogether more than 95,000 clones are present, 70% to 75% being singletons, with the ten largest covering under 1.5%.

Sequencing was carried out using PBMCs. This receptor was taken from a man in his forties or fifties in good health and CMV-seronegative. The J gene is TRBJ1-1, the V gene TRBV7-9; D is unresolved. CDR3 residues: CASSRPGSNTEAFF. The CDR3 coding sequence is TGTGCCAGCAGCCGACCCGGGTCGAACACTGAAGCTTTCTTT.